Detailed here is one T cell receptor beta chain. No cognate antigen has been identified for it. The sample holds no much larger clone one base away, and base qualities are not on file. Library prep was done by 5' RACE. Sequencing was performed on an Illumina HiSeq 2500. A second roughly 7 to 12 cycle PCR used a sample-barcoded 5' primer and a J-beta primer mix. A template-switch 5' adaptor carrying 12 random nucleotides introduced a unique molecular identifier onto each TCR beta cDNA molecule. Each sample yielded at least 2.5 million CDR3-containing paired-end reads. The Mint cDNA synthesis kit, primed by a TRBC-specific oligonucleotide, was used to synthesize first-strand cDNA from all RNA. All cDNA was treated with uracil-DNA glycosylase and then went through a first 18-cycle PCR with the universal primers M1SS and BC2_uni_R. The original pipeline was this. For normalization, 1 million high-quality reads were randomly selected from each sample, with every read carrying a distinct molecular identifier. Reads with shared molecular identifiers were discarded instead of being binned into consensus sequences. MiTCR, with a Q25 quality threshold and the strictest error-elimination algorithm, was used for CDR3 identification, clonotype clustering and error correction. Lower-bound total TCR beta diversity was estimated with a nonparametric unseen species model using Euler transformation. The public reads were run again by TCRdb, first through fastp at Q25 and then through MiXCR, and only productive beta chains were kept. Identical CDR3 proteins give one entry, which carries the most common genes and DNA. These V and J calls derive from TCRdb rather than the authors' analysis. The sample table records 550,000 to 750,000 distinct CDR3 sequences; roughly 21% of these occur just once. Of the sample, under 4% falls within the top ten clones.

The CDR3, cysteine through phenylalanine, is 14 amino acids long. Of all the DNA, just the CDR3 is kept, 42 bases in frame from base 1. Unmatched junction bases come to 6, with V trimmed by 5 bases and J by 5 bases. CDR1 SEHNR and CDR2 FQNEAQ are derived from the germline V gene (reference sequence). The donors were roughly 38 Caucasian individuals from Russia, aged roughly 6 to 100 years, who were systemically healthy. Each donor gave ten milliliters of peripheral blood, collected into EDTA-treated Vacutainer tubes. PBMCs were isolated by Ficoll-Paque density-gradient centrifugation, with at least 6.5 million obtained per sample. Total RNA, at least 6 micrograms per sample, was extracted from PBMCs with Trizol reagent. The percentages of naive CD45RAhigh/CD27high T cells were determined by flow cytometry on a PBMC aliquot from every donor. This specimen comes from a study of blood T cells in healthy people across ages (dated by TCRdb to about 2015). Notes on the research overall: Template switching captured roughly one uniquely barcoded TCR beta cDNA molecule per two T cells in model experiments. To avoid experimental bias, donors of different ages were spread randomly across the sequencing lanes. For two donors (one aged 18 to 30 and one aged 80 or older), the study analyzed two additional independent replicas of 1 million unique cDNA reads from the same blood draw. The donors were split into four age groups: young (average about 16 years), middle-aged (over 35), aged (more than 60) and long-lived (approximately 89). Age-related changes in TCR beta repertoire diversity were measured in the study by deep sequencing normalized with unique cDNA molecular identifiers.

Summary of the overall study and its limitations: Donor CMV infection status was unknown, potentially confounding age-related changes in expanded clonotypes. Observed TCR beta diversity per million T cells fell roughly linearly with age, and a significant reduction was already apparent by age around 44. Since profiling was done on bulk unsorted PBMCs, naive and antigen-experienced compartments could not be conclusively compared. The long-lived group showed more naive CD4+ T cells, fewer expanded clones and increased TCR diversity than the aged group, suggesting age selection. Observed TCR beta diversity correlated strongly with the percentage of naive T cells measured by flow cytometry. Estimates of total diversity from one million sequenced T cells were regarded as lower bounds and underestimates.

The receptor was derived from a man in his sixties or seventies in good health. The sequenced material came from blood. Recombination connected TRBV7-9 to TRBJ1-1; TRBD1 agrees with 9 junctional bases. In nucleotide form, the sequence is TGTGCCAGCAGCCCGACAGGGGGTATGACTGAAGCTTTCTTT. It is translated as CASSPTGGMTEAFF. The full variable domain, with segments outside the CDR3 supplied by the reference TRBV7-9 and TRBJ1-1 proteins, appears as DTGVSQNPRHKITKRGQNVTFRCDPISEHNRLYWYRQTLGQGPEFLTYFQNEAQLEKSRLLSDRFSAERPKGSFSTLEIQRTEQGDSAMYLCASSPTGGMTEAFFGQGTRLTVV.